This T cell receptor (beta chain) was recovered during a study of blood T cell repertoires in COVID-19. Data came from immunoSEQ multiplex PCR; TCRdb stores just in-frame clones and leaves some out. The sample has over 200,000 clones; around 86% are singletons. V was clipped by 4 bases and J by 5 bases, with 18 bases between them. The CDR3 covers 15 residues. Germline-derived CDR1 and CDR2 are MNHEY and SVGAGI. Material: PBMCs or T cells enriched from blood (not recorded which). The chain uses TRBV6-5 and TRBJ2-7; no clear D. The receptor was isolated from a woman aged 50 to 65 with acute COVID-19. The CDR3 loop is CASSLQADMLNEQYF. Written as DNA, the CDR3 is TGTGCCAGCAGTTTGCAGGCCGATATGTTGAACGAGCAGTACTTC.